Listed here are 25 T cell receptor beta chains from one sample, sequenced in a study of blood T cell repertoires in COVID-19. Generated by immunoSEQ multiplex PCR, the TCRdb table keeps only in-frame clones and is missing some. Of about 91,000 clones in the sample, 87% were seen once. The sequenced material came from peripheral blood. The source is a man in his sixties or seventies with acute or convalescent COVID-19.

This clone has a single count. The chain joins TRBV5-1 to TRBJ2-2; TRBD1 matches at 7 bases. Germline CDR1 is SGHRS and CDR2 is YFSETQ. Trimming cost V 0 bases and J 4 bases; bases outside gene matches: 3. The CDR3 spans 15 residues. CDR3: CASSLADRRTGELFF. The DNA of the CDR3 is TGCGCCAGCAGCTTGGCGGACAGGCGCACCGGGGAGCTGTTTTTT. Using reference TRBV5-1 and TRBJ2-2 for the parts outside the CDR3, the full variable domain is KAGVTQTPRYLIKTRGQQVTLSCSPISGHRSVSWYQQTPGQGLQFLFEYFSETQRNKGNFPGRFSGRQFSNSRSEMNVSTLELGDSALYLCASSLADRRTGELFFGEGSRLTVL.

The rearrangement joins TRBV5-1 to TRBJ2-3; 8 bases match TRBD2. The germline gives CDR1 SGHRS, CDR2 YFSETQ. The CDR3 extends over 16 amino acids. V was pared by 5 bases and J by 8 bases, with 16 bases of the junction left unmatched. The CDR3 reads CASSAFAGGSRGTQYF. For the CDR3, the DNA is TGCGCCAGCAGTGCCTTTGCGGGGGGATCTCGGGGTACGCAGTATTTT.

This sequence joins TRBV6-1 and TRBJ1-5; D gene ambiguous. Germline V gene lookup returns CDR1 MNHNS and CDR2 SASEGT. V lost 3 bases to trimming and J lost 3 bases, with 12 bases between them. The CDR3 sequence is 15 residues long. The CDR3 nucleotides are TGTGCCAGCAGTGACGTCGGCGGAGTCAATCAGCCCCAGCATTTT. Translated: CASSDVGGVNQPQHF.

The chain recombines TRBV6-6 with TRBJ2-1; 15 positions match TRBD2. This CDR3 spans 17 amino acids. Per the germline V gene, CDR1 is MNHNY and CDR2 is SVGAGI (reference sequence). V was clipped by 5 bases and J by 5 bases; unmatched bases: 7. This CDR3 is CASSPGLAGGPDNEQFF. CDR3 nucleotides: TGTGCCAGCAGTCCAGGACTAGCGGGGGGGCCAGACAATGAGCAGTTCTTC.

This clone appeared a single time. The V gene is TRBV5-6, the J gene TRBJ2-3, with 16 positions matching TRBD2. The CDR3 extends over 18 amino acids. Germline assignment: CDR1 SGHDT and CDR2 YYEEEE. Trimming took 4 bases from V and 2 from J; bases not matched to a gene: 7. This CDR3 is CASSEGLAGGAYTDTQYF. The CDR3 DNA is TGTGCCAGCAGCGAGGGACTAGCGGGGGGGGCGTACACAGATACGCAGTATTTT.

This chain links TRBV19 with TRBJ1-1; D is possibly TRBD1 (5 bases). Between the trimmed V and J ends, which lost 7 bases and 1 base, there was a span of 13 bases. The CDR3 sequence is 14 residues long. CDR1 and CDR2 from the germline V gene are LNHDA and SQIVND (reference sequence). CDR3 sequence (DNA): TGTGCCAGTACCTCGGGACTCAAGAACACTGAAGCTTTCTTT. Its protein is CASTSGLKNTEAFF.

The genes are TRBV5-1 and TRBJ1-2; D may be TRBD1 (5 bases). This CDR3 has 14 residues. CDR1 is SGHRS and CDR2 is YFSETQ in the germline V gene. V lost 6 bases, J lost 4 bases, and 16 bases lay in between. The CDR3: CASNSLGRSYGYTF. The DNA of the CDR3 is TGCGCCAGCAACTCCCTGGGGCGGAGCTATGGCTACACCTTC.

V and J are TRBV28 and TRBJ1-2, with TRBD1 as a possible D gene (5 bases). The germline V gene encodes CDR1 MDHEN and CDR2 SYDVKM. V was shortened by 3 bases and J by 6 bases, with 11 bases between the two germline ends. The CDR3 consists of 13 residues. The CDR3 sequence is CASSFPGIHGYTF. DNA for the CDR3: TGTGCCAGCAGTTTCCCAGGGATCCATGGCTACACCTTC.

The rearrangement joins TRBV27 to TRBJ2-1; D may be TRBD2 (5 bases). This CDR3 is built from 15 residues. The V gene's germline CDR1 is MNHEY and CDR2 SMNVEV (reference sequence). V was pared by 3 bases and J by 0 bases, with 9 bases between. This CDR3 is CASSLLLVSYNEQFF. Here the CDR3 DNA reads TGTGCCAGCAGTTTGTTACTAGTCTCCTACAATGAGCAGTTCTTC.

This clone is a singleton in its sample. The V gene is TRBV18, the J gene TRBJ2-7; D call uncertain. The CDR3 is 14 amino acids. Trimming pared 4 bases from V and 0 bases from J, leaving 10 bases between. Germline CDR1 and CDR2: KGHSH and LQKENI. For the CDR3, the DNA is TGTGCCAGCTCACGCGGCGGTCTCTCCTACGAGCAGTACTTC. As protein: CASSRGGLSYEQYF.

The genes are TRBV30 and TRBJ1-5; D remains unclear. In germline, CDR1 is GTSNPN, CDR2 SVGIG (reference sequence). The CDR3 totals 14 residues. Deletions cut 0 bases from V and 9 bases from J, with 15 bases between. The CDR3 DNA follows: TGTGCCTGGAGTGTAAACAGTCACTCTCGGCCCCAGCATTTT. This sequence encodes CAWSVNSHSRPQHF.

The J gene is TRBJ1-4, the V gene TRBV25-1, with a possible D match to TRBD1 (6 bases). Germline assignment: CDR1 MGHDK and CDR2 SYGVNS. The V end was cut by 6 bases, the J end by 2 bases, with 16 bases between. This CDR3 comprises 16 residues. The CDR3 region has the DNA TGTGCCAGCAGCGCCGCAGCGGGGGCGACTAATGAAAAACTGTTTTTT. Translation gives CASSAAAGATNEKLFF.

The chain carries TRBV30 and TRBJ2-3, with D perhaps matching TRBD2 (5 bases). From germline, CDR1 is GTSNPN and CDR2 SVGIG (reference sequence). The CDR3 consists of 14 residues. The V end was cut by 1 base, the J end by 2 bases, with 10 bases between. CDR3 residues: CAWSALLDTDTQYF. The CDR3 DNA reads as TGTGCCTGGAGTGCCCTACTAGACACAGATACGCAGTATTTT.

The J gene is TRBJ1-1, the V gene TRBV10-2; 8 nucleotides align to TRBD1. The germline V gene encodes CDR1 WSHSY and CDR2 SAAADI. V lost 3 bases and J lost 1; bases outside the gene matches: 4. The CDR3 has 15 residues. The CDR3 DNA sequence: TGCGCCAGCAGTGATCAGGGGGCTGAGAACACTGAAGCTTTCTTT. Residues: CASSDQGAENTEAFF.

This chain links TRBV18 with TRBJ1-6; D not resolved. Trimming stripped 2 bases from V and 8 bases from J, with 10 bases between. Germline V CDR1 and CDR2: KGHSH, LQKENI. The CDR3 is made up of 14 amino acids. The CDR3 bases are TGTGCCAGCTCACCAGAGGCTTCAGATTCACCCCTCCACTTT. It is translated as CASSPEASDSPLHF.

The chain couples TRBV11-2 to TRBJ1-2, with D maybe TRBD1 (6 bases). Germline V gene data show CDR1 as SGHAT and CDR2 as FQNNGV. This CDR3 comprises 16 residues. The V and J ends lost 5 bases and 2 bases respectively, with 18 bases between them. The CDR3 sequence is CASSPSWGLMNYGYTF. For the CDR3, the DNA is TGTGCCAGCAGCCCGAGTTGGGGGCTTATGAACTATGGCTACACCTTC.

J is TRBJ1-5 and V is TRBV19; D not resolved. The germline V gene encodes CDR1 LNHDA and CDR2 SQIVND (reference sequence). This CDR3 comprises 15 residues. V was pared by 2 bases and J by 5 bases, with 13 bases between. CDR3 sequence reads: CASSIRLAGDQPQHF. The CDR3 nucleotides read TGTGCCAGTAGTATAAGGTTGGCAGGCGATCAGCCCCAGCATTTT.

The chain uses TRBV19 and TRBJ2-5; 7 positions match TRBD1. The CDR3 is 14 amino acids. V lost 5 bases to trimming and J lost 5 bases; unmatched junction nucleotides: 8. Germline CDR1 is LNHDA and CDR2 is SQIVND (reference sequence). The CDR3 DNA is TGTGCCAGTAGTTCCCGGGCCAGGGGGGAGACCCAGTACTTC. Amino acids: CASSSRARGETQYF. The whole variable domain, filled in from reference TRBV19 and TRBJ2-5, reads DGGITQSPKYLFRKEGQNVTLSCEQNLNHDAMYWYRQDPGQGLRLIYYSQIVNDFQKGDIAEGYSVSREKKESFPLTVTSAQKNPTAFYLCASSSRARGETQYFGPGTRLLVL.

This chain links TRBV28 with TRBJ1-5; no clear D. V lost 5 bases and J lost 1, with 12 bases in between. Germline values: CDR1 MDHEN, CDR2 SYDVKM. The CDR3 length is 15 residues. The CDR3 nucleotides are TGTGCCAGCAGTCTTCAGGTTTTGAGCAATCAGCCCCAGCATTTT. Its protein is CASSLQVLSNQPQHF.

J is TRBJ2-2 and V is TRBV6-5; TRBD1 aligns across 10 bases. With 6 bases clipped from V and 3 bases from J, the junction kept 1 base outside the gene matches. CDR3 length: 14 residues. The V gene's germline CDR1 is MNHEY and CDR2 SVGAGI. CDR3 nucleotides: TGTGCCAGCAGGACAGGGGGCGACACCGGGGAGCTGTTTTTT. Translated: CASRTGGDTGELFF.

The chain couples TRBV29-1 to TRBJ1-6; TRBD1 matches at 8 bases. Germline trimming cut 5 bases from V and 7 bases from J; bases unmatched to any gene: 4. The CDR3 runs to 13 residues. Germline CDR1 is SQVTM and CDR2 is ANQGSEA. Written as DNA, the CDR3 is TGCAGCGTTCAGGACAGGGAGAATTCACCCCTCCACTTT. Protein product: CSVQDRENSPLHF. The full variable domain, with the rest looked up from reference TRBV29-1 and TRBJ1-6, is SAVISQKPSRDICQRGTSLTIQCQVDSQVTMMFWYRQQPGQSLTLIATANQGSEATYESGFVIDKFPISRPNLTFSTLTVSNMSPEDSSIYLCSVQDRENSPLHFGNGTRLTVT.

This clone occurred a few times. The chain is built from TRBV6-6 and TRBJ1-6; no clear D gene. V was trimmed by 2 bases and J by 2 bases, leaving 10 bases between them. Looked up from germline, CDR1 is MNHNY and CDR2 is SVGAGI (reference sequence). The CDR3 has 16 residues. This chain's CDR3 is CASSYETSTYNSPLHF. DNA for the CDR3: TGTGCCAGCAGTTACGAGACATCTACCTATAATTCACCCCTCCACTTT.

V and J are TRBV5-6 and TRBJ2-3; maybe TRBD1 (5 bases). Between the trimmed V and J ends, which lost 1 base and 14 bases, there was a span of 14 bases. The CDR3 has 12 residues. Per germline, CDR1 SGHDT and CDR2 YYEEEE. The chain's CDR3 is CASSLWGGLGYF. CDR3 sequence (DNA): TGTGCCAGCAGCTTGTGGGGCGGCCTAGGGTATTTT.

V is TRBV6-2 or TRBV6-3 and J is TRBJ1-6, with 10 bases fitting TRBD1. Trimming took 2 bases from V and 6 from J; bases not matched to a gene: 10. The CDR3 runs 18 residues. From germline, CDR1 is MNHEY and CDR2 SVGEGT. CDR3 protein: CASSYLRDRGAINSPLHF. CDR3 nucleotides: TGTGCCAGCAGTTACCTCCGGGACAGGGGAGCGATTAATTCACCCCTCCACTTT.

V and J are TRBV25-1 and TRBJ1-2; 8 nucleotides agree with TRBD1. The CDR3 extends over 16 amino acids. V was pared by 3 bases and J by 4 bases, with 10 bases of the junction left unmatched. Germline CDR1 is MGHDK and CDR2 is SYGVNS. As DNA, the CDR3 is TGTGCCAGCAGTGACCCCACAGGGGGAATACTCTATGGCTACACCTTC. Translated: CASSDPTGGILYGYTF.